The rows below give T cell receptor beta chains drawn from one sample of a study of identical twins. TCRdb reprocessed the 5' RACE reads via MiXCR and lists one record per CDR3 protein. The repertoire consists of 600,000 to 800,000 distinct CDR3 sequences, with approximately 22% occurring once and the leading ten covering 4.3%. The data also belong to a second study, concerning T cells expressing NK-cell markers.

The sequenced sample consisted of PBMCs. Receptor source: a woman younger than 35 in good health. Each CDR3 is given with its conserved first and last residue. The order of the fields is clone size, J gene, D gene, V gene, CDR3 protein, CDR3 DNA. D genes are given only for firm matches. Clone size is given for some rows only: seen once, a few or many times, or a class if the clone is expanded.

abundance: .; j_gene: TRBJ1-2; d_gene: .; v_gene: TRBV20-1; CDR3aa: CSAPGPEVYGYTF; CDR3nt: TGCAGTGCTCCGGGCCCGGAGGTCTATGGCTACACCTTC
abundance: few; j_gene: TRBJ2-2; d_gene: .; v_gene: TRBV10-3; CDR3aa: CAIKELADTGELFF; CDR3nt: TGTGCCATCAAGGAACTAGCAGATACCGGGGAGCTGTTTTTT
abundance: .; j_gene: TRBJ1-6; d_gene: .; v_gene: TRBV6-5; CDR3aa: CASSYSVHAINSPLHF; CDR3nt: TGTGCCAGCAGTTACTCTGTACATGCCATAAATTCACCCCTCCACTTT
abundance: .; j_gene: TRBJ2-5; d_gene: .; v_gene: TRBV10-3; CDR3aa: CATKPGEQETQYF; CDR3nt: TGTGCCACGAAACCCGGGGAACAAGAGACCCAGTACTTC
abundance: many; j_gene: TRBJ2-2; d_gene: TRBD1; v_gene: TRBV7-9; CDR3aa: CASSLDRGRGTGELFF; CDR3nt: TGTGCCAGCAGCTTAGACAGGGGGCGCGGCACCGGGGAGCTGTTTTTT
abundance: few; j_gene: TRBJ1-5; d_gene: TRBD1; v_gene: TRBV20-1; CDR3aa: CSAPAGTGSNQPQHF; CDR3nt: TGCAGTGCTCCCGCAGGGACAGGGAGCAATCAGCCCCAGCATTTT
abundance: .; j_gene: TRBJ2-1; d_gene: TRBD2; v_gene: TRBV30; CDR3aa: CAWSVLAGGYNEQFF; CDR3nt: TGTGCCTGGAGTGTCTTAGCGGGAGGGTACAATGAGCAGTTCTTC
abundance: .; j_gene: TRBJ2-5; d_gene: TRBD2; v_gene: TRBV12-3/TRBV12-4; CDR3aa: CACRPGLADQETQYF; CDR3nt: TGTGCCTGTCGTCCGGGACTAGCCGACCAAGAGACCCAGTACTTC
abundance: .; j_gene: TRBJ2-1; d_gene: .; v_gene: TRBV29-1; CDR3aa: CSVHTENEQFF; CDR3nt: TGCAGCGTTCATACGGAAAATGAGCAGTTCTTC
abundance: .; j_gene: TRBJ2-1; d_gene: .; v_gene: TRBV15; CDR3aa: CATSGQVYNEQFF; CDR3nt: TGTGCCACCAGCGGGCAGGTTTACAATGAGCAGTTCTTC
abundance: .; j_gene: TRBJ2-3; d_gene: .; v_gene: TRBV20-1; CDR3aa: CSARDIHYGDTQYF; CDR3nt: TGCAGTGCTAGAGATATACACTACGGGGATACGCAGTATTTT
abundance: .; j_gene: TRBJ2-1; d_gene: TRBD1; v_gene: TRBV29-1; CDR3aa: CSVGYHGTGLSEQFF; CDR3nt: TGCAGCGTCGGCTACCATGGGACAGGCTTGAGTGAGCAGTTCTTC